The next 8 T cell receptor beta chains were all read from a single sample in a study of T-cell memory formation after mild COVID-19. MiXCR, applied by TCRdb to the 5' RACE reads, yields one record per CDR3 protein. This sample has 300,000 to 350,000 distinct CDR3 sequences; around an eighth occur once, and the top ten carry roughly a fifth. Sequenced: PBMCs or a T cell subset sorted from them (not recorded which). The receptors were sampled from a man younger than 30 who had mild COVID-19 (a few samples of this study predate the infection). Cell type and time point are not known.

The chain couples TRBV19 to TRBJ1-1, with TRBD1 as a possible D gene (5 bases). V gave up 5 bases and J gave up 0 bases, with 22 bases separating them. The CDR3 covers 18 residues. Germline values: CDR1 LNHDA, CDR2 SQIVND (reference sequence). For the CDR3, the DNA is TGTGCCAGTAGTCCGAAACCCCCCGGGGGGGAATTGAACACTGAAGCTTTCTTT. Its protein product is CASSPKPPGGELNTEAFF.

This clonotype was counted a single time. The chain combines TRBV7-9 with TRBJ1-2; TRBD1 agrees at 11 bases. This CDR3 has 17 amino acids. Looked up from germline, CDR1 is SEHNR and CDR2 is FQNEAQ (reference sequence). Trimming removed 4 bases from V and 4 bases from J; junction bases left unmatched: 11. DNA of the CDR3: TGTGCCAGCAGCTCCGGACAGGGGGCCTTTTTTCTCTATGGCTACACCTTC. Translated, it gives CASSSGQGAFFLYGYTF.

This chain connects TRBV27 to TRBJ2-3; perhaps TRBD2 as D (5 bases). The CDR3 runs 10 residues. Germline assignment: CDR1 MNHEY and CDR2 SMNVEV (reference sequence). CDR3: CTSGTDTQYF. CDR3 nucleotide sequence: TGTACCTCGGGGACAGATACGCAGTATTTT.

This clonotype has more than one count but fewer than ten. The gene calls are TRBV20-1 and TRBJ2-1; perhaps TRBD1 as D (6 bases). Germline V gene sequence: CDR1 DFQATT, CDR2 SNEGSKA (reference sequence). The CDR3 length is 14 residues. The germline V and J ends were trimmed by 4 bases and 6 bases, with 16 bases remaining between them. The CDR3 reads CSAKPLDRINEQFF. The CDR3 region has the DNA TGCAGTGCTAAACCACTCGACAGGATCAATGAGCAGTTCTTC.

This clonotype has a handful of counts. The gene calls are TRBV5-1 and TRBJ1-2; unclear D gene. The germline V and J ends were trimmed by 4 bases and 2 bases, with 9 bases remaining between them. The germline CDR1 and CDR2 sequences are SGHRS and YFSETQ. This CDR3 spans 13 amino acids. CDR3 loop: CASSTTDNYGYTF. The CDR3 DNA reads TGCGCCAGCAGCACCACAGACAACTATGGCTACACCTTC. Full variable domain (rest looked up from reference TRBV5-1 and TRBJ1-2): KAGVTQTPRYLIKTRGQQVTLSCSPISGHRSVSWYQQTPGQGLQFLFEYFSETQRNKGNFPGRFSGRQFSNSRSEMNVSTLELGDSALYLCASSTTDNYGYTFGSGTRLTVV.

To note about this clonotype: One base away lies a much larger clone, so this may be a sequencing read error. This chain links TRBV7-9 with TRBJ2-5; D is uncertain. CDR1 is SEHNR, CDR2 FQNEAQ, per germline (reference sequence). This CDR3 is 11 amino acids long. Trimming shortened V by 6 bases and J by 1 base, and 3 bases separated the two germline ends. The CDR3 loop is CASRVQETQYF. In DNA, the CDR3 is TGTGCCAGCAGGGTCCAAGAGACCCAGTACTTC.

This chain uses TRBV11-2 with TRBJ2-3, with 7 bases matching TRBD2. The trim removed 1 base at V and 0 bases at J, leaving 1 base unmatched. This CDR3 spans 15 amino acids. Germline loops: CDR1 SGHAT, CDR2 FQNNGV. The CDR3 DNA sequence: TGTGCCAGCAGCTTAGGGGACTACAGCACAGATACGCAGTATTTT. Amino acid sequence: CASSLGDYSTDTQYF.

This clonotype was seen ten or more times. The CDR3 sequence is CASSHPLGGGPGETQYF. DNA for the CDR3: TGTGCCAGCAGCCACCCGCTCGGGGGGGGGCCAGGAGAGACCCAGTACTTC. The V gene is TRBV7-6, the J gene TRBJ2-5, with TRBD2 matching over 8 bases. Germline loops: CDR1 SGHVS, CDR2 FNYEAQ. The CDR3 sequence is 17 residues long. The J segment lost 4 bases and the V segment lost 5 bases, leaving 15 bases of the junction unmatched.